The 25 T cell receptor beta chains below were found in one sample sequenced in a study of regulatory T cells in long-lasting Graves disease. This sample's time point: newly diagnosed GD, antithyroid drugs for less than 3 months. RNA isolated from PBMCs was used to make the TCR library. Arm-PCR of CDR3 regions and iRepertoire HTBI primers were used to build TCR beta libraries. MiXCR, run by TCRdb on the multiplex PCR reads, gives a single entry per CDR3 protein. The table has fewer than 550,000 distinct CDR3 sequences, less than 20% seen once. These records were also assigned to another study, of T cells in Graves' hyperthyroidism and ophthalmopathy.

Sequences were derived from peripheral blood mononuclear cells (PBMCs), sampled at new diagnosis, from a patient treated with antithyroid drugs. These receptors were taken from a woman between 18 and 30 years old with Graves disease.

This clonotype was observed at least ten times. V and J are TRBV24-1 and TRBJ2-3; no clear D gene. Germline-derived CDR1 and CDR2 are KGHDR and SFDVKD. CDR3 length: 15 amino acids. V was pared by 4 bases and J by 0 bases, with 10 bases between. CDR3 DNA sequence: TGTGCCACCAGTGACGCTATAGTCAGCACAGATACGCAGTATTTT. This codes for CATSDAIVSTDTQYF.

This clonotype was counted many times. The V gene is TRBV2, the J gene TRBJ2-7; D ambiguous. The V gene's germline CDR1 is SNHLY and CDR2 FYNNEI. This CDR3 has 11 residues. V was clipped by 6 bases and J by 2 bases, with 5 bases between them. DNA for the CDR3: TGTGCCAGCAGCGCGACCTACGAGCAGTACTTC. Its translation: CASSATYEQYF.

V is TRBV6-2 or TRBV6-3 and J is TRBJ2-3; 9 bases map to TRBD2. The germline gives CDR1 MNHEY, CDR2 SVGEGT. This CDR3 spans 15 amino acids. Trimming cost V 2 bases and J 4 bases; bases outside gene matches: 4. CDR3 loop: CASSYRREGPDTQYF. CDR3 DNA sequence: TGTGCCAGCAGTTACAGGCGGGAGGGGCCAGATACGCAGTATTTT.

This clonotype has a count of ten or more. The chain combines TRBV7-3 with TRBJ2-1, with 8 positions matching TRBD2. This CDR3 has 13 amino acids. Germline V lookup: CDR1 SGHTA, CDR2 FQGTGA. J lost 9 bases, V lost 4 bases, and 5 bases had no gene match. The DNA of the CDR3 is TGTGCCAGCAGCTCAGCGGGAGCAGCTGAGCAGTTCTTC. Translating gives CASSSAGAAEQFF.

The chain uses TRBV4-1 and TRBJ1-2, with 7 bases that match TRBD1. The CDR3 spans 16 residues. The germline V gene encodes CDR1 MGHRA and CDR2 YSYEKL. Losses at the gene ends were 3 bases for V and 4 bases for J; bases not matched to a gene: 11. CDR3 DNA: TGCGCCAGCAGCCAGGCCCACGGGGACAGCATCTATGGCTACACCTTC. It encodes CASSQAHGDSIYGYTF.

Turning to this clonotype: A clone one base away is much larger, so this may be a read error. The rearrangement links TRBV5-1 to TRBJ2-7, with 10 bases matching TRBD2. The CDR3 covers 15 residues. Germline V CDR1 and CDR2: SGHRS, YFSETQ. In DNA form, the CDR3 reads TGCGCCAGCAGCTTGGACGGGACTAGCGTGTACGGGCAGTACTTC. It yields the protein CASSLDGTSVYGQYF.

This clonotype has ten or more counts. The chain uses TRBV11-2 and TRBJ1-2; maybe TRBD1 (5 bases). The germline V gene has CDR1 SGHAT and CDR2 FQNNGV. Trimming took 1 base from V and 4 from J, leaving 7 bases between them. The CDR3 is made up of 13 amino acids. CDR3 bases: TGTGCCAGCAGCTTAGTTACAGGCTATGGCTACACCTTC. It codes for CASSLVTGYGYTF.

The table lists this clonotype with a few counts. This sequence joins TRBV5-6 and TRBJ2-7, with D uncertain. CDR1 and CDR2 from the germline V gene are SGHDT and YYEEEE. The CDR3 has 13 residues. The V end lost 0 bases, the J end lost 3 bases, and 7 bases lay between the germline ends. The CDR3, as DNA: TGTGCCAGCAGCTTGGAGGCCAACTACGAGCAGTACTTC. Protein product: CASSLEANYEQYF.

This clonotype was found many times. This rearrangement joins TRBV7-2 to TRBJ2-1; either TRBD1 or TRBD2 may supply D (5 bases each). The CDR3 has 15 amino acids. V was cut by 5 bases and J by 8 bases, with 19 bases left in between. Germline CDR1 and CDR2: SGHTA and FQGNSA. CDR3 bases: TGTGCCAGCAGCCCTGGGACGACGAGTCTGGATGAGCAGTTCTTC. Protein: CASSPGTTSLDEQFF.

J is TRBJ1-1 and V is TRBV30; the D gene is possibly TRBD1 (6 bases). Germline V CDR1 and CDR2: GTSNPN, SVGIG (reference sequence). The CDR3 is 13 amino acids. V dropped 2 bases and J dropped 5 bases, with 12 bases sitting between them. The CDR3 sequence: CAWSRTGKTEAFF. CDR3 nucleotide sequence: TGTGCCTGGAGTAGAACAGGGAAAACTGAAGCTTTCTTT.

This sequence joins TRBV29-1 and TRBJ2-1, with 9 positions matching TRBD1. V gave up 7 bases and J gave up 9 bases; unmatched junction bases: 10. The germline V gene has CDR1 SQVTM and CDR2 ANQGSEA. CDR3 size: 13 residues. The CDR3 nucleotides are TGCAGCGGAGGACAGGGGACTGGGGGTGAGCAGTTCTTC. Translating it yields CSGGQGTGGEQFF.

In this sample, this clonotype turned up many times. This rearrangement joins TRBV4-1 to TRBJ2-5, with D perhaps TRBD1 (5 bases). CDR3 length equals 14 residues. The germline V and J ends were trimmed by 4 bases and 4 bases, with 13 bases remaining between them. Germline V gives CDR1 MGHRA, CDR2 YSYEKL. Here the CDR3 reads CASSLSQGSETQYF. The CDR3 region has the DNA TGCGCCAGCAGCCTCAGCCAGGGATCAGAGACCCAGTACTTC.

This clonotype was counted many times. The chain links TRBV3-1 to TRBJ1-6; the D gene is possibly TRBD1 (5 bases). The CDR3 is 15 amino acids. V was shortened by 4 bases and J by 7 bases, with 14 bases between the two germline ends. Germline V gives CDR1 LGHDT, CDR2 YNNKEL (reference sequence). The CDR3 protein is CASSPPGLRNSPLHF. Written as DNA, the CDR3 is TGTGCCAGCAGCCCACCGGGACTGAGAAATTCACCCCTCCACTTT.

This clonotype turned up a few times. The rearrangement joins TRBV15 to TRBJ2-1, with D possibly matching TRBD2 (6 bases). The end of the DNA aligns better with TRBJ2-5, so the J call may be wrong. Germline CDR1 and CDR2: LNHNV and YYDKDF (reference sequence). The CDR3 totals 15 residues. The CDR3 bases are TGTGCCACCAGCGGCGAGCGACTAGGCGCAGAGACCCAGTACTTC. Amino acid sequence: CATSGERLGAETQYF.

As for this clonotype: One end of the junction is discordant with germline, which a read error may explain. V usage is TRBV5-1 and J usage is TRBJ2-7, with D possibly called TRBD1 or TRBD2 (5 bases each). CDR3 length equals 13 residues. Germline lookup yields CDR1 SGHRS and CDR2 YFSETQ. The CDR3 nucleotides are TGCGCCAGCTGCTTCCTGGGACCCTACGAGCGGTACTTC. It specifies CASCFLGPYERYF.

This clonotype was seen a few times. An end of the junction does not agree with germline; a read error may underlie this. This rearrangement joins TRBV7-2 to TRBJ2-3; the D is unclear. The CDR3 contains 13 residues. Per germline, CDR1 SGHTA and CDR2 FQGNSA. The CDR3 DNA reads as TGTGCCGGCAGCTTAGATTTTACAGATACGCAGTATTTT. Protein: CAGSLDFTDTQYF.

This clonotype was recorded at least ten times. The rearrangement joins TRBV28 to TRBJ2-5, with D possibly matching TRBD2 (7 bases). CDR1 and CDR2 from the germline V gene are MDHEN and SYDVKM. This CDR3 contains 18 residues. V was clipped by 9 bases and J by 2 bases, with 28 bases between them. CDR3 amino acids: CARSSRGGGSRLQETQYF. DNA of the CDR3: TGTGCCAGGTCTTCGAGGGGGGGCGGGAGTCGCTTGCAAGAGACCCAGTACTTC.

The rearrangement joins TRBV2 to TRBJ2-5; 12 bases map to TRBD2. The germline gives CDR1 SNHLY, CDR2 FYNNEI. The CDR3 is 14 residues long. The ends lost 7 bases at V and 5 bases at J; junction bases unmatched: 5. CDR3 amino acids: CASTKTSGSETQYF. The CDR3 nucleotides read TGTGCCAGCACTAAGACTAGCGGGAGTGAGACCCAGTACTTC.

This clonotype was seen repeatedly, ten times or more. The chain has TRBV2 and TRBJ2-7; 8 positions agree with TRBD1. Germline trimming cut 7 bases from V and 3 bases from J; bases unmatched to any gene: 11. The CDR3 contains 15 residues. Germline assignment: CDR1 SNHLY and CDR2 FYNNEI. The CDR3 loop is CASTRDRRLYYEQYF. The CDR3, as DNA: TGTGCCAGCACAAGGGACAGGCGACTTTACTACGAGCAGTACTTC.

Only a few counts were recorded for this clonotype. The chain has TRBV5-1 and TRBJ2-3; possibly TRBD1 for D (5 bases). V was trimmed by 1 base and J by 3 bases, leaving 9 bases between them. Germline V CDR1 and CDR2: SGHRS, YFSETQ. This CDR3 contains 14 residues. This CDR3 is CASSLQGNTDTQYF. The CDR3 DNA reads TGCGCCAGCAGCTTGCAGGGAAATACAGATACGCAGTATTTT.

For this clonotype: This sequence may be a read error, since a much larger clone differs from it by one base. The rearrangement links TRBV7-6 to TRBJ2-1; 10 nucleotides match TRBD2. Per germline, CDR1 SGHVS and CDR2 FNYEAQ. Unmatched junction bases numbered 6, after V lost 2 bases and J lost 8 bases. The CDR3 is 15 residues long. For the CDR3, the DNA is TGTGCCAGCAGCTTATTGGCTAGCGGGAGTGATGAGCAGTTCTTC. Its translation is CASSLLASGSDEQFF.

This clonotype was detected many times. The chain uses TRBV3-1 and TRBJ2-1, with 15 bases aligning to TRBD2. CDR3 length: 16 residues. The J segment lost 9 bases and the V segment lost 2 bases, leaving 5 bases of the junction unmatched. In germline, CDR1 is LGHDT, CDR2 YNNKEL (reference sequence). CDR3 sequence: CASSQPGLAGGGEQFF. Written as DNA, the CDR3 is TGTGCCAGCAGCCAACCGGGACTAGCGGGGGGTGGTGAGCAGTTCTTC.

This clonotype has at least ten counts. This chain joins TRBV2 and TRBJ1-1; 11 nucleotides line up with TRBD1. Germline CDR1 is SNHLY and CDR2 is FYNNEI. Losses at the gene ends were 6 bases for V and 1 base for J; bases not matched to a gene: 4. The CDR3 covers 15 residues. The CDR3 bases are TGTGCCAGCAGGGGACAGGGGGTGAAGAACACTGAAGCTTTCTTT. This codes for CASRGQGVKNTEAFF. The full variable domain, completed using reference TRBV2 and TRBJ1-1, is EPEVTQTPSHQVTQMGQEVILRCVPISNHLYFYWYRQILGQKVEFLVSFYNNEISEKSEIFDDQFSVERPDGSNFTLKIRSTKLEDSAMYFCASRGQGVKNTEAFFGQGTRLTVV.

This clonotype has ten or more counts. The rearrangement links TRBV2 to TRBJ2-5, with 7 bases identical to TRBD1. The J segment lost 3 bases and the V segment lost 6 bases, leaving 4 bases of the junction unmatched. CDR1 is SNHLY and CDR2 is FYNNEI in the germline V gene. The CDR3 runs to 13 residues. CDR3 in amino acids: CASSRDSKETQYF. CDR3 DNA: TGTGCCAGCAGCCGGGACAGCAAAGAGACCCAGTACTTC.

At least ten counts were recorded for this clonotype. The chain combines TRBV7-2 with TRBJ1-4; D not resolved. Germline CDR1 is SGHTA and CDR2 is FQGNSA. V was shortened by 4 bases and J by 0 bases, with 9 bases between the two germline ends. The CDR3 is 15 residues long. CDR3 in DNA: TGTGCCAGCAGCTCCCGACAAGCAACTAATGAAAAACTGTTTTTT. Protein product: CASSSRQATNEKLFF.